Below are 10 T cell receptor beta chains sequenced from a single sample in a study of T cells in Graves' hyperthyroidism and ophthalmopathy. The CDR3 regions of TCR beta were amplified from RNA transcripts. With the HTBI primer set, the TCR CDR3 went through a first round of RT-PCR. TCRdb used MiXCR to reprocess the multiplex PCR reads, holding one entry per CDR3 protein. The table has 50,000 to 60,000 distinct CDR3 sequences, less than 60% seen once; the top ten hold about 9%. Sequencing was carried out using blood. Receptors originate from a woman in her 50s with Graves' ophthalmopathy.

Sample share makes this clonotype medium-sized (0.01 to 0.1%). The CDR3 DNA reads TGCAGTGCGTCAGACAGGGGGCTGGGCTACACCTTC. This sequence encodes CSASDRGLGYTF. The V gene is TRBV20-1, the J gene TRBJ1-2; 10 bases fit TRBD1. V dropped 6 bases and J dropped 8; count of bases not matched to a gene: 6. The CDR3 is made up of 12 amino acids. Germline-derived CDR1 and CDR2 are DFQATT and SNEGSKA (reference sequence).

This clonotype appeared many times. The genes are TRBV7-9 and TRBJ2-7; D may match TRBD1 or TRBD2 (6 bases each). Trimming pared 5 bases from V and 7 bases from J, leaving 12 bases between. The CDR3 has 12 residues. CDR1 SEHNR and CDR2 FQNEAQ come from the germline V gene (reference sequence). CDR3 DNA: TGTGCCAGCAGCGAACGGGGGCAGGAGCAGTACTTC. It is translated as CASSERGQEQYF. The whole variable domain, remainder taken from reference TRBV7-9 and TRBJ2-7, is DTGVSQNPRHKITKRGQNVTFRCDPISEHNRLYWYRQTLGQGPEFLTYFQNEAQLEKSRLLSDRFSAERPKGSFSTLEIQRTEQGDSAMYLCASSERGQEQYFGPGTRLTVT.

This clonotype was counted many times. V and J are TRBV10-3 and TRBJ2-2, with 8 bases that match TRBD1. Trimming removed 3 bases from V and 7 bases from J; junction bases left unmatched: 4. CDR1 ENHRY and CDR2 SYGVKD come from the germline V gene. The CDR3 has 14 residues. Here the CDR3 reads CAISDDRGGGELFF. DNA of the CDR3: TGTGCCATCAGTGACGACAGGGGCGGCGGGGAGCTGTTTTTT.

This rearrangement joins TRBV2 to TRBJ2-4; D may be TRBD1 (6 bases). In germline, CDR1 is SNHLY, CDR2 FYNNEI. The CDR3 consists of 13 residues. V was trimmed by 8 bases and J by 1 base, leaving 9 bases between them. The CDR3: CASPRGAKNIQYF. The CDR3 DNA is TGTGCCAGCCCGAGGGGGGCCAAAAACATTCAGTACTTC.

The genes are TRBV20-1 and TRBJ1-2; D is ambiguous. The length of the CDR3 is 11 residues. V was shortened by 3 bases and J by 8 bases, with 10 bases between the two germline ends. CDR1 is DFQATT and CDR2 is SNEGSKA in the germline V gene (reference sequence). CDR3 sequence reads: CSARSARGYTF. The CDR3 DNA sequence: TGCAGTGCTAGGTCGGCTCGGGGCTACACCTTC.

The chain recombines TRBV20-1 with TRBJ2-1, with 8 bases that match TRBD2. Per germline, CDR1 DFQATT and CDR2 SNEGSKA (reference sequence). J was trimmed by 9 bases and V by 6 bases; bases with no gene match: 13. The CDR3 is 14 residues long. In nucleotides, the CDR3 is TGCAGTGCCCTGCAGAGCGGGAGTTTTGGTGAGCAGTTCTTC. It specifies CSALQSGSFGEQFF.

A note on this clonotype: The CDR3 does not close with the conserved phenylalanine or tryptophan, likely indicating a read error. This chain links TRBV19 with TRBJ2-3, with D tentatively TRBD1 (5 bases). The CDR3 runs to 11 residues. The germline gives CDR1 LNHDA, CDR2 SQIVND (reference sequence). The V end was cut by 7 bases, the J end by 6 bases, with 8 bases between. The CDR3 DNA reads TGTGCCAGTAAGGACACGGATACGCAGTATGTT. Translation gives CASKDTDTQYV.

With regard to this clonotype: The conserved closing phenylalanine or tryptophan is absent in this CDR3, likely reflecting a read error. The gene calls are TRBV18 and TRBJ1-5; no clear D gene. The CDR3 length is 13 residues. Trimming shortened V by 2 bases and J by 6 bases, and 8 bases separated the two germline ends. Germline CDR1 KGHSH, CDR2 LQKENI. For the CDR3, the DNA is TGTGCCAGCTCACCAACCAGAGGTCAGCCCCAGCATCTT. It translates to CASSPTRGQPQHL.

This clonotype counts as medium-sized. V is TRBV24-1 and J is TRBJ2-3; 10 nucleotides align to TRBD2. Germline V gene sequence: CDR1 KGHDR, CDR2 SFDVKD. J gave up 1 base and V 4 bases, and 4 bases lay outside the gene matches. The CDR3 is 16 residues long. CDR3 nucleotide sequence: TGTGCCACCAGTGACCGAGGACTAGCGGGCACAGATACGCAGTATTTT. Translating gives CATSDRGLAGTDTQYF.

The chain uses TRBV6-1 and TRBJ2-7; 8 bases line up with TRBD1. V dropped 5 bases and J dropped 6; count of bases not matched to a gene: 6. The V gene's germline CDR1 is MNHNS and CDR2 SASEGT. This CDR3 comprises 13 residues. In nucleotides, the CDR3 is TGTGCCAGCAGTCTGACAGGGGTCGGCGAGCAGTACTTC. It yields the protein CASSLTGVGEQYF.